This paragraph covers one T cell receptor beta chain sequence. Its specificity is not known. This record belongs to a study of T cell responses to AZD1222 COVID-19 vaccine. The wider study: Some second doses came at about 4 weeks and others at about 12 weeks; these were pooled. Notes on the study in general: Donors were chiefly white British, with a greater number of females, and clonal diversity was perhaps underestimated. Baseline seropositivity occurred in only a handful of AZD1222 recipients.

TCRdb's copy holds only in-frame clones and misses some; the assay was immunoSEQ multiplex PCR. The repertoire holds approximately 150,000 clones, with 85% to 90% as singletons. Germline values: CDR1 SGHTA, CDR2 FQGTGA. V shed 5 bases, J shed 6 bases, and the junction held 13 bases outside the gene matches. The CDR3 runs 16 residues. The sequences come from peripheral blood, collected on day 0 of AZD1222 vaccination. The J gene is TRBJ2-1, the V gene TRBV7-3; 7 bases are a match to TRBD2. This clonotype was obtained from an adult in good health. The CDR3 is CASSPIGLGEINEQFF. The CDR3 DNA sequence: TGTGCCAGCAGCCCGATAGGACTAGGAGAGATCAATGAGCAGTTCTTC.